This TCR beta chain derives from a study of CD8 T cells in Susac syndrome (dated by TCRdb to the late 2010s). Regarding the complete study: Among the sequenced Susac syndrome patients, about six had clinically active disease and under 10 were in clinical remission. The clonality of the CD8+ T cell repertoire was compared across some eleven healthy donors, roughly 14 Susac syndrome patients and about 16 multiple sclerosis patients. Whether CD8+ T cell activation and differentiation in Susac syndrome was antigen driven was tested using repertoire sequencing. Susac syndrome patients were therapy-naive, on corticosteroids (some also receiving IVIg), or on IVIg alone at blood withdrawal. Study-wide conclusions, independent of this receptor: Looking at Susac-specific public clones, the researchers identified about 15 in the total CD8+ repertoire and 4 or 5 in the CD8+ TEMRA repertoire. CD8+ repertoires in Susac syndrome showed clonal expansion, which was highest in CD8+ TEMRA cells and was greater in clinically active patients than in remitting patients. The study acknowledged that relatively few individuals were included in the TCR sequencing and HLA analysis.

This clonotype was observed a single time. Its target antigen remains unknown. No much larger clonotype is one base removed from it; base qualities were not supplied. Single-read evidence is weak. RNA was extracted with the RNeasy kit and roughly 0.45 to 1 ug was reverse transcribed using random hexamers. TCR beta CDR3 regions were amplified with the immunoSEQ multiplex PCR assay covering 54 Vbeta and 13 Jbeta segments. Bias from PCR amplification was corrected by using a synthetic template baseline for primer optimization and for computational correction. In the authors' own workflow: Reads were annotated to V, D and J genes according to IMGT and were analyzed with immunoSEQ Analyzer, with only productive sequences retained. Clonality was calculated as one minus the Shannon entropy normalized by log2 of the number of productive unique sequences. For each patient and control, public and private clones were evaluated within the 100 most prevalent clones. Clones were defined as Susac-specific if absent from the healthy and MS cohorts, from under 1,200 published viral clones and from other ImmuneACCESS disease sequences. TCRdb took the public reads, trimmed them with fastp at Q25, ran MiXCR for clone calling and kept in-frame beta chains. Entries are consolidated by CDR3 protein sequence, retaining the most common genes and DNA. These V and J calls rely on TCRdb rather than the paper's analysis. Recorded for this sample are roughly 150,000 distinct CDR3 sequences; 95% of them occurred a single time. Under 0.2% of the sample rests with the top ten.

Peripheral blood CD8+ and CD4+ T cells from healthy donors, Susac syndrome patients and multiple sclerosis patients were profiled using high-throughput TCR beta sequencing. Susac syndrome patients met recently defined diagnostic criteria for definite or probable disease. Bulk CD8+ and CD4+ T cells were purified magnetically by negative isolation, whereas CD8+ TEMRA cells were enriched by FACS. Blood was drawn into EDTA tubes, processed within 24 hours, and PBMCs were isolated by density gradient centrifugation. PBMCs intended for TCR sequencing were frozen in liquid nitrogen and were later thawed in a 37 degrees C water bath. Purity of sorted or isolated CD4+, CD8+ and CD8+ TEMRA cells was at least 90%. The TCR was taken from a human donor with Susac syndrome. Sequencing input: CD8+ T cells from PBMCs.

CDR3 reads: CASSQKDRRASRREKLFF. The nucleotides are TGCGCCAGCAGCCAGAAAGACAGGAGGGCCTCGCGGCGTGAAAAACTGTTTTTT. This sequence uses TRBV5-1 and TRBJ1-4; TRBD1 is perhaps the D gene, given 6 matching bases. CDR1 and CDR2 are drawn from the germline V gene: SGHRS, YFSETQ. From its cysteine to its phenylalanine, the CDR3 spans 18 amino acids. Just CDR3 DNA is preserved here, 54 bases in frame from base 1. V sheds 4 bases and J sheds 7 bases, leaving 26 bases between their ends.